This TCR beta chain was sequenced in a study of OX40 agonist ivuxolimab in advanced cancers. In the study overall: Ivuxolimab was delivered to patients intravenously every 2 weeks at doses spanning 0.01 to 10 mg/kg.

Study results and limitations: It was not determined which antigens were specifically recognized by the peripheral T cells that had undergone clonal expansion. There was clonal expansion of CD4+ and CD8+ blood T cells by week 6 at 0.1 to 3.0 mg/kg.

Germline V gene lookup returns CDR1 SGHVS and CDR2 FNYEAQ. V was trimmed by 4 bases and J by 4 bases, leaving 13 bases between them. CDR3 length: 14 residues. TCRdb's copy holds only in-frame clones and misses some; the assay was immunoSEQ multiplex PCR. The data contain more than 95,000 clones, roughly 90% of them seen just once; the ten biggest clones take up roughly 0.8%. On this clone: Its antigen is not identified.

The TCR was taken from an adult with an advanced solid tumor such as melanoma, head and neck, liver or kidney cancer. This specimen consisted of CD4+ or CD8+ T cells sorted from blood, obtained in a trial of the OX40 agonist ivuxolimab. The chain uses TRBV7-6 and TRBJ2-5, with D uncertain. Here the CDR3 reads CASSSTYFGETQYF. DNA for the CDR3: TGTGCCAGCAGCTCAACCTACTTCGGAGAGACCCAGTACTTC.